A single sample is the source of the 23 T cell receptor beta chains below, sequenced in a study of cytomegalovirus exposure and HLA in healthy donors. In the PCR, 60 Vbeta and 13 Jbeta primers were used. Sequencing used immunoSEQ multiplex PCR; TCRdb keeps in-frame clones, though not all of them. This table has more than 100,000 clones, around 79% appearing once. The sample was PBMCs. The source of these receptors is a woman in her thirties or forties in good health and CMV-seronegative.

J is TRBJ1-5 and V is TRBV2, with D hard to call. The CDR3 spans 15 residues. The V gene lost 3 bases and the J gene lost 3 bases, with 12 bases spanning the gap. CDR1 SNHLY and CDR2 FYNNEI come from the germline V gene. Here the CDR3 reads CASSDRFQNNQPQHF. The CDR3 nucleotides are TGTGCCAGCAGTGATCGTTTCCAGAACAATCAGCCCCAGCATTTT.

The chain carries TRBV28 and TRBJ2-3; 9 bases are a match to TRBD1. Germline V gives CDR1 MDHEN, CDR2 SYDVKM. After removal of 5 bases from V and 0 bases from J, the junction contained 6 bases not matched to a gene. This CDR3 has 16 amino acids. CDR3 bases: TGTGCCAGCAGTGCCCTGGGACAGGGAAGCACAGATACGCAGTATTTT. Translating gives CASSALGQGSTDTQYF.

The CDR3 sequence: CASSVWTGVTDTQYF. The CDR3 region has the DNA TGTGCCAGCAGCGTATGGACAGGGGTTACAGATACGCAGTATTTT. The rearrangement links TRBV9 to TRBJ2-3, with 9 bases matching TRBD1. J was trimmed by 3 bases and V by 1 base; bases with no gene match: 3. The CDR3 has 15 residues. Looked up from germline, CDR1 is SGDLS and CDR2 is YYNGEE.

The CDR3 region is CASSRSGGPHNEQFF. DNA of the CDR3: TGTGCCAGCAGCCGTAGCGGGGGGCCCCACAATGAGCAGTTCTTC. The chain links TRBV11-3 to TRBJ2-1; TRBD2 agrees at 10 bases. CDR1 and CDR2 from the germline V gene are SGHNT and YENEEA. The trim removed 5 bases at V and 5 bases at J, leaving 6 bases unmatched. The CDR3 sequence is 15 residues long.

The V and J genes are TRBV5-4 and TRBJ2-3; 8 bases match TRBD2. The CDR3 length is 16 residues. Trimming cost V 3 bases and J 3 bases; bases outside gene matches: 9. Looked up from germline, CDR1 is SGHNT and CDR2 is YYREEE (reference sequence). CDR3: CASSSLTSAVTDTQYF. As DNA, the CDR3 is TGTGCCAGCAGCTCGCTGACTAGCGCTGTGACAGATACGCAGTATTTT.

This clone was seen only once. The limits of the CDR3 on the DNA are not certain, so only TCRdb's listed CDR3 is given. The CDR3 sequence is CASSFGAGSGNTEAFF. This chain uses TRBV11-2 with TRBJ1-1. Both ends counted, the CDR3 spans 16 residues. Germline-derived CDR1 and CDR2 are SGHAT and FQNNGV.

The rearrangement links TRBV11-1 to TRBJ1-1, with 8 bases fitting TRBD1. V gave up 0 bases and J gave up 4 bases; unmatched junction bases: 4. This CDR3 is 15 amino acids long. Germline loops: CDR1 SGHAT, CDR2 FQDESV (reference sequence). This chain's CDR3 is CASSLAIGQGTEAFF. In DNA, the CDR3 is TGTGCCAGCAGCTTAGCGATCGGACAGGGCACTGAAGCTTTCTTT.

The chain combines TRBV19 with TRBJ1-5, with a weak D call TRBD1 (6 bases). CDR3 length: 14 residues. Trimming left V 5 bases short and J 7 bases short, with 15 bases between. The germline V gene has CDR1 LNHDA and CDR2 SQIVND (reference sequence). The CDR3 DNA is TGTGCCAGTAGTCCGACAGGTCCTTTCCAGCCCCAGCATTTT. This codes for CASSPTGPFQPQHF.

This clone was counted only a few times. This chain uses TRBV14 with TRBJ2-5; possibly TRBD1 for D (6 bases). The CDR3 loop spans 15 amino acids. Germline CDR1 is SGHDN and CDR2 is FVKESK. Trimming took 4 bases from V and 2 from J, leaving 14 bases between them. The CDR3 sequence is CASSPFGTRQETQYF. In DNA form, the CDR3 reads TGTGCCAGCAGCCCCTTCGGGACAAGACAAGAGACCCAGTACTTC. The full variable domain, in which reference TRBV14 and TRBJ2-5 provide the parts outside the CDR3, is EAGVTQFPSHSVIEKGQTVTLRCDPISGHDNLYWYRRVMGKEIKFLLHFVKESKQDESGMPNNRFLAERTGGTYSTLKVQPAELEDSGVYFCASSPFGTRQETQYFGPGTRLLVL.

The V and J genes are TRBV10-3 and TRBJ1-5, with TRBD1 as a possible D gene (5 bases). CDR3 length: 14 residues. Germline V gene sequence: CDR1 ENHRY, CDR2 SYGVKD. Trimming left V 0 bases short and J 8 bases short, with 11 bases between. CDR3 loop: CAISESPGLEPQHF. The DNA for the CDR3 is TGTGCCATCAGTGAGTCGCCAGGGTTAGAGCCCCAGCATTTT.

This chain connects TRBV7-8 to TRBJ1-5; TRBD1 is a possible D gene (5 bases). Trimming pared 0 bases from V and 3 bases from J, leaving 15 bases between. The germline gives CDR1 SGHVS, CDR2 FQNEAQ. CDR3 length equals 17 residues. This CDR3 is CASSLATRLRVNQPQHF. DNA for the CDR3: TGTGCCAGCAGCTTAGCCACGCGACTCAGGGTCAATCAGCCCCAGCATTTT.

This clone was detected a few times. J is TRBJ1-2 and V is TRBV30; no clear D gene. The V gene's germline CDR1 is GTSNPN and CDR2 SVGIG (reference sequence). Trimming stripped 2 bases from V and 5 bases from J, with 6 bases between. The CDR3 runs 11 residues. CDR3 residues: CAWSHSYGYTF. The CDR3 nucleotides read TGTGCCTGGAGTCACAGTTATGGCTACACCTTC.

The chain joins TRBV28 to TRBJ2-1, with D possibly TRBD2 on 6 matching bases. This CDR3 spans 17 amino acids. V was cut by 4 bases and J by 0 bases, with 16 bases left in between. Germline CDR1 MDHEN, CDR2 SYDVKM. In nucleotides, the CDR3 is TGTGCCAGCAGTTCCTCGGGGGAGCCGAGCTCCTACAATGAGCAGTTCTTC. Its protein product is CASSSSGEPSSYNEQFF.

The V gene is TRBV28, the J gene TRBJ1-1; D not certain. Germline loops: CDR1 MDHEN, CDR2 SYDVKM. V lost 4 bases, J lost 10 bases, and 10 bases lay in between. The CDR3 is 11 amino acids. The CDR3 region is CASSWPGVAFF. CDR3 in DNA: TGTGCCAGCAGTTGGCCTGGTGTAGCTTTCTTT.

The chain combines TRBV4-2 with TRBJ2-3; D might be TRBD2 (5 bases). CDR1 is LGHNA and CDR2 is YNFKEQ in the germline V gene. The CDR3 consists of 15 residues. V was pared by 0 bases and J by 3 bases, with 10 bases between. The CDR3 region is CASSQDRIATDTQYF. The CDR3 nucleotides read TGTGCCAGCAGCCAAGATAGAATAGCGACAGATACGCAGTATTTT.

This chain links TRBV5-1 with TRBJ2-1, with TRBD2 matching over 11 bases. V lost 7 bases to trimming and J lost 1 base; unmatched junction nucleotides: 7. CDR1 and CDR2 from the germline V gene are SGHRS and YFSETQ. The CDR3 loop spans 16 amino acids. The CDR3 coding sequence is TGCGCCAGCCTAGCGGGGGGCGGGCATTCCTACAATGAGCAGTTCTTC. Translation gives CASLAGGGHSYNEQFF.

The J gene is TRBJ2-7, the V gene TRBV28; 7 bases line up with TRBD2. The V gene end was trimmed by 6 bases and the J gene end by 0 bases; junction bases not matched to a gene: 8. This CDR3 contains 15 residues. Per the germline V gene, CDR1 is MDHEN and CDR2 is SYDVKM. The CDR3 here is CASRETSAYSYEQYF. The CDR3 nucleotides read TGTGCCAGCAGGGAAACTAGCGCGTACTCCTACGAGCAGTACTTC.

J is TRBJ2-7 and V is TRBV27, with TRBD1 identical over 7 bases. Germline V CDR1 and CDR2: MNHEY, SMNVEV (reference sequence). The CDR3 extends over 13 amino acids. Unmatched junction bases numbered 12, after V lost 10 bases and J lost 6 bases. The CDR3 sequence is CATRTGNGGEQYF. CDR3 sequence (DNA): TGTGCCACCAGGACAGGAAATGGTGGCGAGCAGTACTTC.

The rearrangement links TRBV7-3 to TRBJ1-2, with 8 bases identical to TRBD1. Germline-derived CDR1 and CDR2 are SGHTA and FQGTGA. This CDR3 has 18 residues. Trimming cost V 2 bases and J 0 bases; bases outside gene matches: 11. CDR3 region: CASSLFLLTGGSNYGYTF. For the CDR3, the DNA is TGTGCCAGCAGCTTATTTTTACTTACAGGGGGTTCTAACTATGGCTACACCTTC. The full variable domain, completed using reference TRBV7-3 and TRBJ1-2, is GAGVSQTPSNKVTEKGKYVELRCDPISGHTALYWYRQSLGQGPEFLIYFQGTGAADDSGLPNDRFFAVRPEGSVSTLKIQRTERGDSAVYLCASSLFLLTGGSNYGYTFGSGTRLTVV.

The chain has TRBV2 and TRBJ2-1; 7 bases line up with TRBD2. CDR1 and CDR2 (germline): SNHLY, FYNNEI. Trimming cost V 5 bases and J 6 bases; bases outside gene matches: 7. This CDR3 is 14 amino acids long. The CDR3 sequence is CASSRIGRANEQFF. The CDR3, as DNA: TGTGCCAGCAGTCGAATAGGGAGGGCCAATGAGCAGTTCTTC.

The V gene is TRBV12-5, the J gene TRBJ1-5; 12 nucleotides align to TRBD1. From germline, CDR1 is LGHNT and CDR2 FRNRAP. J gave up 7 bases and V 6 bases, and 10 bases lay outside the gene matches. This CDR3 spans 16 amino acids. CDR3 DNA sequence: TGTGCTAGTGGAACGACCGGGACAGGGGGCACCCAGCCCCAGCATTTT. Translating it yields CASGTTGTGGTQPQHF.

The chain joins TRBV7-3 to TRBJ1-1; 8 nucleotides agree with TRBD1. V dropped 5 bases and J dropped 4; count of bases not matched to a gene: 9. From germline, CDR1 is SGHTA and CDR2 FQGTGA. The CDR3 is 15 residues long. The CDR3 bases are TGTGCCAGCAGCCCGGACAGGGAATCGTTCACTGAAGCTTTCTTT. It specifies CASSPDRESFTEAFF.

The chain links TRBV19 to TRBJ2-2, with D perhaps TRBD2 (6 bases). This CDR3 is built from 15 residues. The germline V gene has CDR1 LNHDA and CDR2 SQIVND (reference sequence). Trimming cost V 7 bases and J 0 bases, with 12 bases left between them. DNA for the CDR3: TGTGCCAGTACTATGGGCGGGACGAACACCGGGGAGCTGTTTTTT. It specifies CASTMGGTNTGELFF.